One and the same sample provided the 21 T cell receptor beta chains below, sequenced in a study of control samples from healthy donors and cancer patients (dated by TCRdb to between 2020 and 2021). Library creation used the immunoSEQ multiplex PCR assay. The source is immuneACCESS, and TCRdb retained only in-frame sequences with V and J called. Part of the clones is not carried over; for the studies checked, unresolved V genes explain less than half of this, and the remainder is unexplained. The table for this sample lists some 410,000 clones; around nine tenths of them were counted only once. The ten top clones hold just under 6.5% of the sample. The sequenced sample was PBMCs. All receptors derive from a man aged 40-49 years with head and neck cancer.

CDR3 in amino acids: CASSPRVRGTDTQYF. CDR3 bases: TGTGCCAGCAGCCCCCGGGTTAGGGGAACAGATACGCAGTATTTT. The chain is built from TRBV7-9 and TRBJ2-3, with D perhaps TRBD1 (5 bases). The CDR3 sequence is 15 residues long. V dropped 5 bases and J dropped 3 bases, with 15 bases sitting between them. Germline CDR1 is SEHNR and CDR2 is FQNEAQ (reference sequence). The full variable domain, with the rest looked up from reference TRBV7-9 and TRBJ2-3, is DTGVSQNPRHKITKRGQNVTFRCDPISEHNRLYWYRQTLGQGPEFLTYFQNEAQLEKSRLLSDRFSAERPKGSFSTLEIQRTEQGDSAMYLCASSPRVRGTDTQYFGPGTRLTVL.

This chain connects TRBV9 to TRBJ1-1; no clear D. CDR1 is SGDLS, CDR2 YYNGEE, per germline. The V and J ends lost 0 bases and 0 bases respectively, with 9 bases between them. The CDR3 is 15 amino acids. CDR3 region: CASSVGAGMNTEAFF. The CDR3 DNA sequence: TGTGCCAGCAGCGTAGGGGCAGGTATGAACACTGAAGCTTTCTTT.

J is TRBJ2-7 and V is TRBV11-2, with D possibly being TRBD1 or TRBD2 (5 bases each). Germline-derived CDR1 and CDR2 are SGHAT and FQNNGV. The V end was cut by 3 bases, the J end by 7 bases, with 16 bases between. The CDR3 length is 14 residues. CDR3 sequence: CASSFSGPPGEQYF. DNA of the CDR3: TGTGCCAGCAGCTTCTCGGGACCTCCAGGAGAGCAGTACTTC.

The rearrangement joins TRBV7-2 to TRBJ2-7; D is uncertain. The germline V gene has CDR1 SGHTA and CDR2 FQGNSA. The CDR3 spans 12 residues. Between the trimmed V and J ends, which lost 5 bases and 4 bases, there was a span of 9 bases. The CDR3: CASSTGIYEQYF. The CDR3 nucleotides are TGTGCCAGCAGCACCGGCATTTACGAGCAGTACTTC. The complete variable domain, with remaining parts taken from reference TRBV7-2 and TRBJ2-7, reads GAGVSQSPSNKVTEKGKDVELRCDPISGHTALYWYRQSLGQGLEFLIYFQGNSAPDKSGLPSDRFSAERTGGSVSTLTIQRTQQEDSAVYLCASSTGIYEQYFGPGTRLTVT.

CDR3: CASSFDRRREAFF. As DNA, the CDR3 is TGTGCCAGCAGCTTTGACAGGCGAAGAGAAGCTTTCTTT. V is TRBV7-2 and J is TRBJ1-1, with D tentatively TRBD1 (6 bases). The V and J ends lost 3 bases and 8 bases respectively, with 13 bases between them. Germline V gene lookup returns CDR1 SGHTA and CDR2 FQGNSA. The CDR3 contains 13 residues.

V gene TRBV5-6 combines with J gene TRBJ1-2; D is possibly TRBD1 (6 bases). The CDR3 has 14 amino acids. The germline CDR1 and CDR2 sequences are SGHDT and YYEEEE. The germline V and J ends were trimmed by 4 bases and 4 bases, with 14 bases remaining between them. The CDR3 nucleotides are TGTGCCAGCAGCCGGGGGCAGGTCAGCTATGGCTACACCTTC. It encodes CASSRGQVSYGYTF.

V is TRBV5-4 and J is TRBJ1-3, with 8 bases matching TRBD1. V shed 5 bases, J shed 1 base, and the junction held 8 bases outside the gene matches. The CDR3 spans 16 residues. Per the germline V gene, CDR1 is SGHNT and CDR2 is YYREEE (reference sequence). CDR3 bases: TGTGCCAGCAGTCCCAGGGGGCGCGGGTCTGGAAACACCATATATTTT. Translation: CASSPRGRGSGNTIYF. Complete variable domain (other parts from reference TRBV5-4 and TRBJ1-3): ETGVTQSPTHLIKTRGQQVTLRCSSQSGHNTVSWYQQALGQGPQFIFQYYREEENGRGNFPPRFSGLQFPNYSSELNVNALELDDSALYLCASSPRGRGSGNTIYFGEGSWLTVV.

The chain links TRBV16 to TRBJ2-1; 8 bases fit TRBD2. CDR1 is KGHSY and CDR2 is FQNENV in the germline V gene. With 6 bases clipped from V and 6 bases from J, the junction kept 7 bases outside the gene matches. This CDR3 contains 14 residues. The CDR3 spells CASSHGTSSNEQFF. The CDR3 bases are TGTGCCAGCAGTCACGGGACTAGTTCCAATGAGCAGTTCTTC.

This clone appeared once. The chain combines TRBV19 with TRBJ2-5, with D perhaps TRBD1 (5 bases). V lost 5 bases to trimming and J lost 1 base, with 8 bases between them. CDR1 is LNHDA and CDR2 is SQIVND in the germline V gene (reference sequence). The CDR3 sequence is 13 residues long. CDR3 amino acids: CASSETVQETQYF. The CDR3 DNA sequence: TGTGCCAGTAGTGAGACAGTCCAAGAGACCCAGTACTTC. The whole variable domain, filled in from reference TRBV19 and TRBJ2-5, reads DGGITQSPKYLFRKEGQNVTLSCEQNLNHDAMYWYRQDPGQGLRLIYYSQIVNDFQKGDIAEGYSVSREKKESFPLTVTSAQKNPTAFYLCASSETVQETQYFGPGTRLLVL.

V is TRBV19 and J is TRBJ2-7, with 8 bases lining up with TRBD2. Germline trimming cut 5 bases from V and 6 bases from J; bases unmatched to any gene: 18. Germline CDR1 reads LNHDA; CDR2 reads SQIVND (reference sequence). The CDR3 consists of 17 residues. Written as DNA, the CDR3 is TGTGCCAGTAGTTCACCCGTCAGAAGCGGGGGCCGGGGCGAGCAGTACTTC. Translating gives CASSSPVRSGGRGEQYF. The full variable domain, rest sourced from reference TRBV19 and TRBJ2-7, is DGGITQSPKYLFRKEGQNVTLSCEQNLNHDAMYWYRQDPGQGLRLIYYSQIVNDFQKGDIAEGYSVSREKKESFPLTVTSAQKNPTAFYLCASSSPVRSGGRGEQYFGPGTRLTVT.

This clone showed up just once. The chain has TRBV6-5 and TRBJ2-7, with TRBD1 as a possible D gene (6 bases). Germline CDR1 MNHEY, CDR2 SVGAGI. V lost 6 bases, J lost 2 bases, and 11 bases lay in between. This CDR3 has 13 amino acids. The CDR3 bases are TGTGCCAGCAGATCACAGGGCCCCTACGAGCAGTACTTC. Its protein product is CASRSQGPYEQYF.

This clone was recorded at least ten times. The V gene is TRBV12-3 or TRBV12-4, the J gene TRBJ1-1; D uncertain. The germline V and J ends were trimmed by 3 bases and 1 base, with 6 bases remaining between them. The CDR3 runs to 13 residues. The chain's CDR3 is CASSFSQNTEAFF. The CDR3 DNA follows: TGTGCCAGCAGTTTCTCACAGAACACTGAAGCTTTCTTT.

This chain links TRBV5-1 with TRBJ2-3, with 8 nucleotides matching TRBD1. The V gene's germline CDR1 is SGHRS and CDR2 YFSETQ. V lost 0 bases to trimming and J lost 0 bases; unmatched junction nucleotides: 3. CDR3 length: 16 residues. As DNA, the CDR3 is TGCGCCAGCAGCTTGGACGGACAGGGAAGCACAGATACGCAGTATTTT. Translating gives CASSLDGQGSTDTQYF.

V and J are TRBV28 and TRBJ1-1; TRBD1 might be the D (6 bases). Looked up from germline, CDR1 is MDHEN and CDR2 is SYDVKM. The V and J ends lost 2 bases and 1 base respectively, with 14 bases between them. CDR3 length: 16 residues. CDR3 bases: TGTGCCAGCAGTTTAAGTATGGGGGGCGCGAACACTGAAGCTTTCTTT. It specifies CASSLSMGGANTEAFF. The whole variable domain, filled in from reference TRBV28 and TRBJ1-1, reads DVKVTQSSRYLVKRTGEKVFLECVQDMDHENMFWYRQDPGLGLRLIYFSYDVKMKEKGDIPEGYSVSREKKERFSLILESASTNQTSMYLCASSLSMGGANTEAFFGQGTRLTVV.

This chain connects TRBV11-2 to TRBJ2-5; 10 bases are shared with TRBD2. Germline-derived CDR1 and CDR2 are SGHAT and FQNNGV. V lost 5 bases to trimming and J lost 5 bases; unmatched junction nucleotides: 11. The CDR3 is 16 amino acids. The CDR3 DNA reads TGTGCCAGCAGCCCTATGATAGCGGGAGGAGGCGAGACCCAGTACTTC. It specifies CASSPMIAGGGETQYF. Filled out from reference TRBV11-2 and TRBJ2-5, the complete variable domain reads EAGVAQSPRYKIIEKRQSVAFWCNPISGHATLYWYQQILGQGPKLLIQFQNNGVVDDSQLPKDRFSAERLKGVDSTLKIQPAKLEDSAVYLCASSPMIAGGGETQYFGPGTRLLVL.

The rearrangement joins TRBV19 to TRBJ2-2, with D unresolved. The CDR3 is 15 residues long. The V gene lost 5 bases and the J gene lost 2 bases, with 12 bases spanning the gap. Germline V CDR1 and CDR2: LNHDA, SQIVND (reference sequence). The CDR3 coding sequence is TGTGCCAGTAGTCCCTCTACGAGCAACACCGGGGAGCTGTTTTTT. This sequence encodes CASSPSTSNTGELFF.

This rearrangement joins TRBV7-9 to TRBJ1-4; D is undetermined. The CDR3 runs to 11 residues. Germline CDR1 reads SEHNR; CDR2 reads FQNEAQ (reference sequence). Trimming took off 6 bases at V and 7 bases at J, with 6 bases between the two ends. CDR3 DNA sequence: TGTGCCAGCAGGACGGGTGAAAAACTGTTTTTT. It translates to CASRTGEKLFF. Full variable domain (remainder filled in from reference TRBV7-9 and TRBJ1-4): DTGVSQNPRHKITKRGQNVTFRCDPISEHNRLYWYRQTLGQGPEFLTYFQNEAQLEKSRLLSDRFSAERPKGSFSTLEIQRTEQGDSAMYLCASRTGEKLFFGSGTQLSVL.

This clone appeared a few times. The rearrangement uses TRBV21-1 and TRBJ2-2; the table's TRBD2 call for D was not verified on the DNA. TRBV21-1 is a documented pseudogene. The CDR3 sequence is 18 residues long. CDR3 sequence reads: CASSLSPGTSGSNGELFF. The CDR3 region has the DNA TGTGCCAGCAGCTTAAGTCCCGGGACTAGCGGGAGCAACGGGGAGCTGTTTTTT.

This chain joins TRBV6-5 and TRBJ2-3; D is possibly TRBD2 (6 bases). CDR3 length: 16 residues. The V gene's germline CDR1 is MNHEY and CDR2 SVGAGI. V was trimmed by 0 bases and J by 2 bases, leaving 12 bases between them. CDR3 sequence reads: CASSYSDSGFTDTQYF. DNA for the CDR3: TGTGCCAGCAGTTACTCGGATAGCGGATTCACAGATACGCAGTATTTT.

The chain carries TRBV27 and TRBJ1-1; possible D gene TRBD1, 5 bases. Trimming pared 6 bases from V and 3 bases from J, leaving 20 bases between. The CDR3 is 16 residues long. Germline assignment: CDR1 MNHEY and CDR2 SMNVEV (reference sequence). The chain's CDR3 is CASRIATRGGDTEAFF. The CDR3 DNA reads TGTGCCAGCAGGATAGCTACCCGGGGAGGGGACACTGAAGCTTTCTTT.

V is TRBV2 and J is TRBJ2-2; 7 bases align to TRBD1. Per germline, CDR1 SNHLY and CDR2 FYNNEI. The CDR3 contains 13 residues. The junction had 2 bases not matched to a gene; V was cut back by 4 bases and J by 6 bases. The chain's CDR3 is CASSGQGSGELFF. The CDR3 DNA reads as TGTGCCAGCAGTGGACAGGGATCCGGGGAGCTGTTTTTT.